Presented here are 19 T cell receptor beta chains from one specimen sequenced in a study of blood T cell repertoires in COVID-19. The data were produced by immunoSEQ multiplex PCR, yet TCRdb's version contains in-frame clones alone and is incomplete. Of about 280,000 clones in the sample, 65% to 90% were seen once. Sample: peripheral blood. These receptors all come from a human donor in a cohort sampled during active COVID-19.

The CDR3 coding sequence is TGTGCCAGCAGCTTAGGCCCTAGCGGGAGTTTGTACGAGCAGTACTTC. Protein: CASSLGPSGSLYEQYF. The rearrangement uses TRBV7-2 and TRBJ2-7, with 10 bases lining up with TRBD2. The trim removed 1 base at V and 4 bases at J, leaving 7 bases unmatched. CDR3 length: 16 amino acids. Germline loops: CDR1 SGHTA, CDR2 FQGNSA.

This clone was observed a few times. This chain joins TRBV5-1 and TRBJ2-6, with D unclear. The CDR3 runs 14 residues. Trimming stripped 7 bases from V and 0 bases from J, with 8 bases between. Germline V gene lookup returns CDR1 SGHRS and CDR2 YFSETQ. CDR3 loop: CASSSTSGANVLTF. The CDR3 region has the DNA TGCGCCAGCTCGAGCACCTCTGGGGCCAACGTCCTGACTTTC.

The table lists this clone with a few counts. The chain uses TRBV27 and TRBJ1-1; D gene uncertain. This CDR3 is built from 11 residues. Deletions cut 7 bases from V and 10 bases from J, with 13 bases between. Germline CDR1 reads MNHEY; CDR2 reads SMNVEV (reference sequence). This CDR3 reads CASTSGFVAFF. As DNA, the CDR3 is TGTGCCAGCACCTCGGGGTTTGTAGCTTTCTTT.

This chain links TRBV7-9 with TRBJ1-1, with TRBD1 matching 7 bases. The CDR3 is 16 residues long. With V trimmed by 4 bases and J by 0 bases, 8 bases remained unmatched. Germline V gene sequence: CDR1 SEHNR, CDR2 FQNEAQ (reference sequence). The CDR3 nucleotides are TGTGCCAGCAGCTCCGAGACAGGGAGCATGAACACTGAAGCTTTCTTT. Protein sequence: CASSSETGSMNTEAFF. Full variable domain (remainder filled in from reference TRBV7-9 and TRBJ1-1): DTGVSQNPRHKITKRGQNVTFRCDPISEHNRLYWYRQTLGQGPEFLTYFQNEAQLEKSRLLSDRFSAERPKGSFSTLEIQRTEQGDSAMYLCASSSETGSMNTEAFFGQGTRLTVV.

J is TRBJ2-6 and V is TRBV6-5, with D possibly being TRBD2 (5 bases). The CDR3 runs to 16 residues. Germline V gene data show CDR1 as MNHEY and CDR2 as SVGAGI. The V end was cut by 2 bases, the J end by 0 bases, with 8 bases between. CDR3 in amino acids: CASSYGGFSGANVLTF. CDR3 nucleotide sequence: TGTGCCAGCAGTTACGGCGGGTTCTCTGGGGCCAACGTCCTGACTTTC.

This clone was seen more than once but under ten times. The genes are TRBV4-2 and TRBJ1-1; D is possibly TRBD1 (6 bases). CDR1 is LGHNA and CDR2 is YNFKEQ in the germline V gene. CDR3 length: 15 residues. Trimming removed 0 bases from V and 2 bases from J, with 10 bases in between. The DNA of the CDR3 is TGTGCCAGCAGCCAAGACGGACAGAGAAACACTGAAGCTTTCTTT. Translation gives CASSQDGQRNTEAFF.

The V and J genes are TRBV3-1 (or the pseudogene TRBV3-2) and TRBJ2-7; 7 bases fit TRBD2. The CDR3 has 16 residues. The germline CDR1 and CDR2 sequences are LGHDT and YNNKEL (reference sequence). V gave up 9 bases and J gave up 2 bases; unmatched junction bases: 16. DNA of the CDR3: TGTGCCAGTGGTACAAAGAATAGCGGGTGGCCCTACGAGCAGTACTTC. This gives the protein CASGTKNSGWPYEQYF.

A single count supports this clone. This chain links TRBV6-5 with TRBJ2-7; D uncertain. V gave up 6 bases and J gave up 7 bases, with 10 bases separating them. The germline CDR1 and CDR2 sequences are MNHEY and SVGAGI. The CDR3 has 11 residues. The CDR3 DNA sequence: TGTGCCAGCAGACATTCGACAGAGCAGTACTTC. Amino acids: CASRHSTEQYF.

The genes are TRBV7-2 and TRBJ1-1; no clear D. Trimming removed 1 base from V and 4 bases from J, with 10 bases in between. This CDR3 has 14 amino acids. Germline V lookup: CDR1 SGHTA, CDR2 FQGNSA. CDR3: CASSLGSRGTEAFF. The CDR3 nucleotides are TGTGCCAGCAGCTTAGGAAGTAGAGGCACTGAAGCTTTCTTT.

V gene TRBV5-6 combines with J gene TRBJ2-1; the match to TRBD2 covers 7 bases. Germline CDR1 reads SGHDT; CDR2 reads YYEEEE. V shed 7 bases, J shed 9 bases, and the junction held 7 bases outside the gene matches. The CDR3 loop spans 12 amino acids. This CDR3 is CASVSSGAEQFF. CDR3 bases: TGTGCCAGCGTATCTAGCGGCGCTGAGCAGTTCTTC.

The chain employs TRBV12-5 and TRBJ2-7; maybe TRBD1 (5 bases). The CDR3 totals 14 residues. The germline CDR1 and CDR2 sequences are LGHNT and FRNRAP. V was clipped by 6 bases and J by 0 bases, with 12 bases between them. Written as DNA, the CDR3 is TGTGCTAGTGGACCGACAGATTACTCCTACGAGCAGTACTTC. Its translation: CASGPTDYSYEQYF.

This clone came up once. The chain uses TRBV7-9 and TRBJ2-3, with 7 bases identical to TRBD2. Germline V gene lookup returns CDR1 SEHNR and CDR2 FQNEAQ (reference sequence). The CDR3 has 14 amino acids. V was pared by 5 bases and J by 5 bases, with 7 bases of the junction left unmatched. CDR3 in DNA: TGTGCCAGCAGCCCAGGGCGGGAGCGAGATACGCAGTATTTT. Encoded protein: CASSPGRERDTQYF.

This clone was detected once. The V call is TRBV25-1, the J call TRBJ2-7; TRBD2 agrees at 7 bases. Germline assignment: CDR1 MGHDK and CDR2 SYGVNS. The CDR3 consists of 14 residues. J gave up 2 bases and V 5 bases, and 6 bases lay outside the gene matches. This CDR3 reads CASSYPGRTYEQYF. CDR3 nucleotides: TGTGCCAGCAGTTACCCCGGGAGGACCTACGAGCAGTACTTC.

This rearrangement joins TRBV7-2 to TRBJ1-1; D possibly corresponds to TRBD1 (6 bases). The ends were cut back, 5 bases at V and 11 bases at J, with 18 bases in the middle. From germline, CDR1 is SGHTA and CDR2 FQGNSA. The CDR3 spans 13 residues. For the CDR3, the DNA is TGTGCCAGCAGCGCCTCCGGGGGGGGCGGGGCTTTCTTT. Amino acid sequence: CASSASGGGGAFF.

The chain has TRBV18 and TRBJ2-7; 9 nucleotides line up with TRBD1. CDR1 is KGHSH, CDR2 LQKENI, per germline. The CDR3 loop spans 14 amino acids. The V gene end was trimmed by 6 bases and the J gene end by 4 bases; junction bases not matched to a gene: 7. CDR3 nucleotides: TGTGCCAGCTCCCACCGGGACAGGGATTACGAGCAGTACTTC. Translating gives CASSHRDRDYEQYF.

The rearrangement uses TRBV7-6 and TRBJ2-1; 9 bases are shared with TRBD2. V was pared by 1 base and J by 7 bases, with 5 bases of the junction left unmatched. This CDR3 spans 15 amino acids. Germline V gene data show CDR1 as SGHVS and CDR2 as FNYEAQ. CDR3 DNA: TGTGCCAGCAGCTTAGGAGCTAGCGGGAAGAATGAGCAGTTCTTC. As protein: CASSLGASGKNEQFF.

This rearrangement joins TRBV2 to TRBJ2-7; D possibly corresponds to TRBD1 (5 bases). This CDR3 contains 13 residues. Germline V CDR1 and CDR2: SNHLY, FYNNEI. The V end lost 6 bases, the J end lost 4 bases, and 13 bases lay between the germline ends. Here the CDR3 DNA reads TGTGCCAGCAGAGTCCAGGGTCTGTACGAGCAGTACTTC. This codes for CASRVQGLYEQYF.

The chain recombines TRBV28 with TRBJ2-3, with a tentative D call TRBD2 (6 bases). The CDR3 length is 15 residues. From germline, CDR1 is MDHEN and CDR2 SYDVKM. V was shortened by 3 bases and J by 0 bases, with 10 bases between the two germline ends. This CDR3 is CASSFGTGSTDTQYF. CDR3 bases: TGTGCCAGCAGTTTCGGGACTGGAAGCACAGATACGCAGTATTTT.

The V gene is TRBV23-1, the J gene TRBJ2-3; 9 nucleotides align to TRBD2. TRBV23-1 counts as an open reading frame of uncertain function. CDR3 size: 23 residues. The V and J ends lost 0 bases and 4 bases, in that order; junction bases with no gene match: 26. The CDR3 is CASSQSGTDSYSGSVGVADTQYF. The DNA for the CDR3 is TGCGCCAGCAGTCAATCGGGTACGGATAGTTATAGCGGGAGTGTGGGGGTGGCAGATACGCAGTATTTT.